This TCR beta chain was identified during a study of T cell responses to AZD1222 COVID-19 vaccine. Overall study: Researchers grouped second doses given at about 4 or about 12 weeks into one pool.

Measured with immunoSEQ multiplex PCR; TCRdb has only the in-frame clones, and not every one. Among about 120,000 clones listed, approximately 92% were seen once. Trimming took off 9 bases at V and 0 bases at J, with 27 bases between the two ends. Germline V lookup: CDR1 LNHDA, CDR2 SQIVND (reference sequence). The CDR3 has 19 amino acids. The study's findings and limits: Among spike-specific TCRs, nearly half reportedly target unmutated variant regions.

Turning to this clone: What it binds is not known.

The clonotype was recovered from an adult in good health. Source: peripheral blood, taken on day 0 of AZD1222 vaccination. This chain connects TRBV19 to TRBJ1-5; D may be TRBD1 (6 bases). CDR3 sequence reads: CASRRGGSGTLYSNQPQHF. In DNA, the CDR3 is TGTGCCAGCCGACGTGGGGGGTCCGGGACACTTTATAGCAATCAGCCCCAGCATTTT. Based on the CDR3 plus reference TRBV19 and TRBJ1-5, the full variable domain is DGGITQSPKYLFRKEGQNVTLSCEQNLNHDAMYWYRQDPGQGLRLIYYSQIVNDFQKGDIAEGYSVSREKKESFPLTVTSAQKNPTAFYLCASRRGGSGTLYSNQPQHFGDGTRLSIL.